A single sample gave rise to the 2 T cell receptor beta chains below, sequenced in a study of cytomegalovirus exposure and HLA in healthy donors (dated by TCRdb to 2016 to 2017). The library was prepared using the immunoSEQ multiplex PCR assay. The multiplex PCR relied on a mix of 60 forward primers for TCR Vbeta segments and 13 reverse primers for TCR Jbeta segments. TCRdb holds this immuneACCESS table with in-frame rearrangements only. Some clones are missing; in checked studies, unresolved V genes explain under half, and the rest has no known cause. The sample data list 130,000 to 150,000 clones, and 70% to 80% of these were observed just once. The ten biggest clones cover 2% to 3% of the sample. The sample taken for sequencing was PBMCs. The receptors come from a woman younger than 30 in good health and CMV-seropositive.

CDR3 nucleotides: TGTGCCAGCAGCTTATTTCTTGGGACAGGCATCTCCTACGAGCAGTACTTC. Translation: CASSLFLGTGISYEQYF. The chain links TRBV11-3 to TRBJ2-7; 8 nucleotides agree with TRBD1. The CDR3 spans 17 residues. V was clipped by 2 bases and J by 0 bases; unmatched bases: 9. The germline gives CDR1 SGHNT, CDR2 YENEEA. Supplemented by reference TRBV11-3 and TRBJ2-7, the full variable domain reads EAGVVQSPRYKIIEKKQPVAFWCNPISGHNTLYWYLQNLGQGPELLIRYENEEAVDDSQLPKDRFSAERLKGVDSTLKIQPAELGDSAVYLCASSLFLGTGISYEQYFGPGTRLTVT.

Note on this clone: Additional DNA sequences in this sample encode the identical CDR3. This rearrangement joins TRBV4-1 to TRBJ1-3; tentative D call: TRBD1 (5 bases). The CDR3 is 18 amino acids. CDR1 MGHRA and CDR2 YSYEKL come from the germline V gene. V was clipped by 1 base and J by 0 bases, with 16 bases between them. This chain's CDR3 is CASSQGRGGTNSGNTIYF. The CDR3 DNA reads as TGCGCCAGCAGCCAAGGGAGGGGAGGGACGAACTCTGGAAACACCATATATTTT.